These T cell receptor beta chains were read from a single sample in a study of T cell responses to AZD1222 COVID-19 vaccine. Only in-frame clones appear in the TCRdb table, and some are missing; sequencing was by immunoSEQ multiplex PCR. The profile shows over 120,000 clones, nearly 95% of them singletons. Sequences were derived from peripheral blood, sampled on day 0 of AZD1222 vaccination. The source of these receptors is an adult in good health. Each CDR3 is given with its conserved first and last residue. Fields, in order: V gene, J gene, D gene, clone size, CDR3 DNA, CDR3 protein. A D gene is named only where the DNA matches it firmly. Some rows mark clone size as missing; the rest say once, few, many or name a class of expanded clone.

TRBV28,TRBJ1-4,-,-,TGTGCCAGCAGCCGGGGGTGGGAGGGAGAAAAACTGTTTTTT,CASSRGWEGEKLFF
TRBV5-4,TRBJ2-1,-,few,TGTGCCAGCAGCTCCCCCCCGGCATACAATGAGCAGTTCTTC,CASSSPPAYNEQFF
TRBV4-1,TRBJ2-3,-,-,TGCGCCAGCAGCCAAGAAGGGATCCCCACAGATACGCAGTATTTT,CASSQEGIPTDTQYF
TRBV7-8,TRBJ2-7,-,-,TGTGCCAGCAGCTTAGGACAGGTCTCAAACGAGCAGTACTTC,CASSLGQVSNEQYF
TRBV10-3,TRBJ1-1,-,-,TGTGCCATCAGTCAATCCGGGATTGCTGAAGCTTTCTTT,CAISQSGIAEAFF
TRBV5-1,TRBJ1-2,-,once,TGCGCCAGCAGCTTGGGGACCGGGCCCCTTTCGTATGGCTACACCTTC,CASSLGTGPLSYGYTF
TRBV6-2/TRBV6-3,TRBJ1-4,TRBD1,-,TGTGCCAGCAGTTTACAGGGGGATGAAAAACTGTTTTTT,CASSLQGDEKLFF
TRBV5-4,TRBJ1-1,-,-,TGTGCCAGCAGCTCTGGACATTGGGCGATGGGCGCTTTCTTT,CASSSGHWAMGAFF
TRBV28,TRBJ2-5,-,-,TGTGCCAGCCGACCGAGGGGGGTGAGGGAGACCCAGTACTTC,CASRPRGVRETQYF
TRBV19,TRBJ1-5,TRBD1,-,TGTGCCAGTAACTATGGGACAGGACCAAATCAGCCCCAGCATTTT,CASNYGTGPNQPQHF
TRBV7-3,TRBJ1-1,-,-,TGTGCCAGCAGGAAGGCCGGTTTTCGGACAGAAATGAACACTGAAGCTTTCTTT,CASRKAGFRTEMNTEAFF
TRBV24-1,TRBJ2-2,TRBD2,-,TGTGCCACCAGTGATCCTCTAGCGGGGTTCGACACCGGGGAGCTGTTTTTT,CATSDPLAGFDTGELFF
TRBV19,TRBJ2-1,-,-,TGTGCCAGTAGTATAGAAGAAGGGCTAGCGAACTACAATGAGCAGTTCTTC,CASSIEEGLANYNEQFF
TRBV5-5,TRBJ2-6,TRBD1,-,TGTGCCAGCAGCTTGGCCGGACAGGGTCTAACTGGGGCCAACGTCCTGACTTTC,CASSLAGQGLTGANVLTF
TRBV23-1,TRBJ1-5,-,-,TGCGCCAGCAGTCAAAAGCGAGGTATATGGGACGTAGGCAATCAGCCCCAGCATTTT,CASSQKRGIWDVGNQPQHF
TRBV3-1/TRBV3-2,TRBJ2-1,TRBD2,-,TGTGCCAGCAGCCAAGGGGTCGCTAGCGGCGCACCTCAGTTCTTC,CASSQGVASGAPQFF
TRBV21-1,TRBJ2-7,-,-,TGTGCCAGCAGCATTCGGGCTAGGGGCCACGAGCAGTACTTC,CASSIRARGHEQYF
TRBV2,TRBJ2-7,-,-,TGTGCCAGCAGTGAAAGCATCCGACTTCTTACCTACGAGCAGTACTTC,CASSESIRLLTYEQYF
TRBV7-2,TRBJ1-1,-,-,TGTGCCAGCAGCTTAGGGACAGAGCTTTACACTGAAGCTTTCTTT,CASSLGTELYTEAFF
TRBV12-5,TRBJ1-4,-,-,TGTGCTAGTGGTTTAGGTCAGGATGAAAAACTGTTTTTT,CASGLGQDEKLFF